This T cell receptor beta chain was captured by sequencing in a study of cytomegalovirus exposure and HLA in healthy donors. Notes on this clone: Antigen unknown.

Study-level findings and limits: Reportedly, cytomegalovirus status was diagnosed with high sensitivity and specificity. Trimming of TCR beta V- and J-genes showed a link, identified in a later analysis, to a missense DCLRE1C variant.

Vbeta (60) and Jbeta (13) primers were used in the PCR. Profiling relied on immunoSEQ multiplex PCR, and the TCRdb table lists in-frame clones only, not all of them. The sample consists of approximately 290,000 clones, roughly 80% of them appearing once. The receptor was isolated from a girl aged 2 to 9 in good health and CMV-seronegative. The sequencing sample was made of PBMCs.

CDR3 DNA: TGCGCCAGCAGCTTGGCCGCGGGCTTGAACACTGAAGCTTTCTTT. This translates into CASSLAAGLNTEAFF. J is TRBJ1-1 and V is TRBV5-1, with unresolved D. Germline CDR1 is SGHRS and CDR2 is YFSETQ. The CDR3 has 15 amino acids. With 0 bases removed from V and 0 bases from J, the gap between germline ends came to 9 bases.